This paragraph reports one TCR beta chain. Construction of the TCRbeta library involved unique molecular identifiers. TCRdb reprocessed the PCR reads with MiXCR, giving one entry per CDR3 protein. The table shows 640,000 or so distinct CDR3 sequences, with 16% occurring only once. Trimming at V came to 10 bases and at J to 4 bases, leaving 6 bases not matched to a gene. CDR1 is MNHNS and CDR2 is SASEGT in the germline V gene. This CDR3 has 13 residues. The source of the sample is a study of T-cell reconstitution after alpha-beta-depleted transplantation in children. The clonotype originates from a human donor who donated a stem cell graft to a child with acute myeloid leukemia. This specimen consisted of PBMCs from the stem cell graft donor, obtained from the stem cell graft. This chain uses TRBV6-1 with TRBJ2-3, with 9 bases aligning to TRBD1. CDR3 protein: CATKTGGPDTQYF. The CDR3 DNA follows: TGTGCCACTAAAACAGGGGGCCCAGATACGCAGTATTTT.